This entry lists 23 T cell receptor beta chains sequenced from one sample in a study of human T cells and chemical hapten exposure (dated by TCRdb to the early 2020s). In light of the paper, this sample's time point label describes: patch test 1, 2 weeks after DPC sensitization. Reading the label with the study, this specimen's treatment or condition is: therapeutic diphenylcyclopropenone sensitization with weekly scalp DPC. The receptor library was made with RACE. Data came from a NextSeq 500. TCRdb's own reprocessing of the public reads used fastp at Q25 and MiXCR and kept productive beta chains. CDR3 protein sequences are deduplicated, and each keeps its most common genes and DNA. This sample is represented by about 120,000 distinct CDR3 sequences; roughly 15% of them were singletons. The top ten hold around 0.99% of the sample. Source: whole blood, taken in connection with sensitization to the hapten diphenylcyclopropenone (DPC). Source of these receptors: a man aged 18 to 30 with alopecia areata. Some clones in this sample may be carry-over from other donors' samples.

There are a few counts of this clonotype. The genes are TRBV6-2 or TRBV6-3 and TRBJ2-7, with 7 bases identical to TRBD1. The CDR3 contains 17 residues. Germline lookup yields CDR1 MNHEY and CDR2 SVGEGT. Trimming cost V 2 bases and J 8 bases; bases outside gene matches: 18. Written as DNA, the CDR3 is TGTGCCAGCAGTTACAGTCAGACAGGGACACGGCTGCCCAAGCAGTACTTC. Translated: CASSYSQTGTRLPKQYF.

This clonotype has only a few counts. V gene TRBV6-6 combines with J gene TRBJ2-6; 10 nucleotides match TRBD2. V was clipped by 0 bases and J by 0 bases; unmatched bases: 2. CDR3 length equals 18 residues. Germline V gene sequence: CDR1 MNHNY, CDR2 SVGAGI (reference sequence). The CDR3 is CASSYSVAGGSGANVLTF. The CDR3, as DNA: TGTGCCAGCAGTTACTCAGTAGCGGGGGGCTCTGGGGCCAACGTCCTGACTTTC.

The chain links TRBV6-6 to TRBJ2-7, with 7 positions matching TRBD1. Germline CDR1 MNHNY, CDR2 SVGAGI (reference sequence). This CDR3 spans 13 amino acids. The V and J ends lost 4 bases and 6 bases, in that order; junction bases with no gene match: 6. This CDR3 reads CASSSADRSEQYF. In nucleotides, the CDR3 is TGTGCCAGCAGTTCTGCGGACAGGAGCGAGCAGTACTTC.

This clonotype was counted only a few times. This chain joins TRBV28 and TRBJ2-3, with D perhaps being TRBD1 or TRBD2 (5 bases each). This CDR3 contains 14 residues. Trimming left V 6 bases short and J 6 bases short, with 16 bases between. Germline CDR1 is MDHEN and CDR2 is SYDVKM. The CDR3 spells CASRETGALDTQYF. DNA for the CDR3: TGTGCCAGCAGGGAGACCGGGGCCCTGGATACGCAGTATTTT.

DNA for the CDR3: TGCAGCGTGTCCGTACAGGGGGGACGAGAATCACCCCTCCACTTT. Translation: CSVSVQGGRESPLHF. This sequence joins TRBV29-1 and TRBJ1-6, with TRBD1 matching 8 bases. With V trimmed by 6 bases and J by 10 bases, 14 bases remained unmatched. The V gene's germline CDR1 is SQVTM and CDR2 ANQGSEA. This CDR3 region has 15 residues.

The CDR3 spells CASSSGRLSSTDTQYF. CDR3 coding DNA: TGTGCCAGCAGCTCAGGACGGCTTTCTAGCACAGATACGCAGTATTTT. This chain joins TRBV7-3 and TRBJ2-3, with D uncertain. Trimming stripped 4 bases from V and 0 bases from J, with 14 bases between. Germline-derived CDR1 and CDR2 are SGHTA and FQGTGA. The CDR3 totals 16 residues.

The chain combines TRBV11-3 with TRBJ2-1; TRBD1 agrees at 8 bases. This CDR3 spans 15 amino acids. After removal of 0 bases from V and 4 bases from J, the junction contained 2 bases not matched to a gene. Germline V gives CDR1 SGHNT, CDR2 YENEEA. The CDR3 reads CASSLERDRYNEQFF. The CDR3 nucleotides are TGTGCCAGCAGCTTAGAACGGGACAGGTACAATGAGCAGTTCTTC.

This clonotype has at least ten counts. The chain couples TRBV20-1 to TRBJ2-7; weak D call: TRBD1 (6 bases). Per the germline V gene, CDR1 is DFQATT and CDR2 is SNEGSKA (reference sequence). The CDR3 extends over 11 amino acids. The CDR3 here is CRVGQSYEQYF. The CDR3 DNA reads as TGCAGGGTGGGACAATCCTACGAGCAGTACTTC.

There are a few counts of this clonotype. This chain joins TRBV6-2 or TRBV6-3 and TRBJ2-7, with D possibly being TRBD2 (5 bases). Trimming shortened V by 2 bases and J by 1 base, and 6 bases separated the two germline ends. This CDR3 has 13 residues. CDR1 is MNHEY, CDR2 SVGEGT, per germline. DNA of the CDR3: TGTGCCAGCAGTTACCGAGGGTCCTACGAGCAGTACGTC. As protein: CASSYRGSYEQYV.

This clonotype came up a few times. The chain joins TRBV6-6 to TRBJ2-2; D gene uncertain. Germline assignment: CDR1 MNHNY and CDR2 SVGAGI (reference sequence). The CDR3 loop spans 13 amino acids. V was trimmed by 2 bases and J by 4 bases, leaving 5 bases between them. This CDR3 reads CASSYRVTGELFF. In DNA form, the CDR3 reads TGTGCCAGCAGTTACCGGGTCACCGGGGAGCTGTTTTTT.

This clonotype was detected a few times. The gene calls are TRBV20-1 and TRBJ1-4; 7 nucleotides line up with TRBD1. Germline CDR1 is DFQATT and CDR2 is SNEGSKA (reference sequence). V gave up 2 bases and J gave up 2 bases; unmatched junction bases: 5. The CDR3 loop spans 15 amino acids. CDR3 DNA sequence: TGCAGTGCTAGACCCTACAGGGGCACTAATGAAAAACTGTTTTTT. Protein: CSARPYRGTNEKLFF.

This clonotype was seen ten or more times. The gene calls are TRBV5-4 and TRBJ2-1; 7 nucleotides agree with TRBD2. Trimming took 3 bases from V and 0 from J; bases not matched to a gene: 3. In germline, CDR1 is SGHNT, CDR2 YYREEE (reference sequence). The CDR3 is made up of 15 amino acids. DNA of the CDR3: TGTGCCAGCAGCTCCGGGACTACCTCCTACAATGAGCAGTTCTTC. This sequence encodes CASSSGTTSYNEQFF.

This chain links TRBV20-1 with TRBJ2-5; D might be TRBD1 (5 bases). The CDR3 is 13 residues long. Trimming left V 6 bases short and J 2 bases short, with 13 bases between. Germline V gene sequence: CDR1 DFQATT, CDR2 SNEGSKA (reference sequence). The CDR3 protein is CSAPEGAQETQYF. The CDR3 nucleotides read TGCAGTGCCCCGGAAGGGGCACAAGAGACCCAGTACTTC.

This clonotype was seen a handful of times. J is TRBJ2-3 and V is TRBV7-9; TRBD1 matches 7 bases. The CDR3 is made up of 16 amino acids. Per germline, CDR1 SEHNR and CDR2 FQNEAQ (reference sequence). V lost 5 bases, J lost 4 bases, and 12 bases stayed unmatched. CDR3 region: CASSPRTGPSPDTQYF. The CDR3 nucleotides read TGTGCCAGCAGCCCGAGGACAGGCCCGTCCCCAGATACGCAGTATTTT. The whole variable domain, filled in from reference TRBV7-9 and TRBJ2-3, reads DTGVSQNPRHKITKRGQNVTFRCDPISEHNRLYWYRQTLGQGPEFLTYFQNEAQLEKSRLLSDRFSAERPKGSFSTLEIQRTEQGDSAMYLCASSPRTGPSPDTQYFGPGTRLTVL.

This clonotype has just a few counts. The chain carries TRBV6-2 or TRBV6-3 and TRBJ2-1, with D perhaps matching TRBD2 (5 bases). There are 14 residues in the CDR3. V lost 0 bases, J lost 6 bases, and 9 bases lay in between. The germline V gene has CDR1 MNHEY and CDR2 SVGEGT. CDR3 residues: CASSYSRVLNEQFF. The CDR3 DNA reads as TGTGCCAGCAGTTACTCGAGGGTTCTCAATGAGCAGTTCTTC.

This clonotype turned up a few times. The rearrangement joins TRBV7-9 to TRBJ2-1; 10 bases map to TRBD2. Trimming cost V 8 bases and J 5 bases; bases outside gene matches: 6. The CDR3 covers 14 residues. In germline, CDR1 is SEHNR, CDR2 FQNEAQ (reference sequence). CDR3 coding DNA: TGTGCCAGCGGGGAGCTAGCGGGGGACAATGAGCAGTTCTTC. Its protein product is CASGELAGDNEQFF. Drawing the rest from reference TRBV7-9 and TRBJ2-1, the complete variable domain is DTGVSQNPRHKITKRGQNVTFRCDPISEHNRLYWYRQTLGQGPEFLTYFQNEAQLEKSRLLSDRFSAERPKGSFSTLEIQRTEQGDSAMYLCASGELAGDNEQFFGPGTRLTVL.

This clonotype has a handful of counts. V gene TRBV6-1 combines with J gene TRBJ2-5, with 8 nucleotides matching TRBD1. V was clipped by 2 bases and J by 7 bases; unmatched bases: 6. In germline, CDR1 is MNHNS, CDR2 SASEGT. The CDR3 extends over 14 amino acids. The CDR3 coding sequence is TGTGCCAGCAGTGAATTGGGACAGGTCGGGACCCAGTACTTC. The encoded protein is CASSELGQVGTQYF.

This clonotype was seen a handful of times. V usage is TRBV5-1 and J usage is TRBJ2-1; 9 positions match TRBD1. Trimming at V came to 4 bases and at J to 2 bases, leaving 7 bases not matched to a gene. The CDR3 length is 16 residues. Germline CDR1 SGHRS, CDR2 YFSETQ. The CDR3 is CASSHWTGAPYNEQFF. Written as DNA, the CDR3 is TGCGCCAGCAGCCACTGGACAGGGGCACCCTACAATGAGCAGTTCTTC.

This clonotype was seen more than once but under ten times. The rearrangement links TRBV27 to TRBJ1-1; 9 nucleotides match TRBD1. Germline V CDR1 and CDR2: MNHEY, SMNVEV (reference sequence). The CDR3 loop spans 17 amino acids. Germline trimming cut 3 bases from V and 3 bases from J; bases unmatched to any gene: 11. The CDR3 DNA follows: TGTGCCAGCAGTTTGGACAGGGGAACGGGTTGGGACACTGAAGCTTTCTTT. It translates to CASSLDRGTGWDTEAFF.

This rearrangement joins TRBV7-9 to TRBJ2-7, with D perhaps TRBD1 (5 bases). Germline lookup yields CDR1 SEHNR and CDR2 FQNEAQ (reference sequence). The V end was cut by 0 bases, the J end by 7 bases, with 13 bases between. CDR3 size: 14 residues. As DNA, the CDR3 is TGTGCCAGCAGCTTAGCGGGCAGGGCTGGTGAGCAGTACTTC. This translates into CASSLAGRAGEQYF.

The chain links TRBV3-1 to TRBJ2-1; TRBD2 might be the D (7 bases). In germline, CDR1 is LGHDT, CDR2 YNNKEL (reference sequence). This CDR3 has 16 residues. The V end lost 1 base, the J end lost 9 bases, and 19 bases lay between the germline ends. The CDR3 bases are TGTGCCAGCAGCCAAGTAGGACGGGGGGCCGACGGTGAGCAGTTCTTC. Amino acid sequence: CASSQVGRGADGEQFF.

This clonotype was picked up a small number of times. The chain combines TRBV2 with TRBJ2-5; D is unresolved. Trimming stripped 5 bases from V and 5 bases from J, with 12 bases between. Germline V gene data show CDR1 as SNHLY and CDR2 as FYNNEI. The CDR3 runs to 13 residues. CDR3 nucleotides: TGTGCCAGCAGTCCCCGACCTGGGGAGACCCAGTACTTC. Its translation: CASSPRPGETQYF.

The chain couples TRBV12-5 to TRBJ2-7, with a tentative D call TRBD2 (5 bases). V lost 8 bases to trimming and J lost 7 bases, with 15 bases between them. CDR1 and CDR2 (germline): LGHNT, FRNRAP. The CDR3 loop spans 12 amino acids. The CDR3 here is CASLGGRSEQYV. The CDR3 DNA is TGTGCTAGTTTAGGAGGACGGTCGGAGCAGTACGTC.